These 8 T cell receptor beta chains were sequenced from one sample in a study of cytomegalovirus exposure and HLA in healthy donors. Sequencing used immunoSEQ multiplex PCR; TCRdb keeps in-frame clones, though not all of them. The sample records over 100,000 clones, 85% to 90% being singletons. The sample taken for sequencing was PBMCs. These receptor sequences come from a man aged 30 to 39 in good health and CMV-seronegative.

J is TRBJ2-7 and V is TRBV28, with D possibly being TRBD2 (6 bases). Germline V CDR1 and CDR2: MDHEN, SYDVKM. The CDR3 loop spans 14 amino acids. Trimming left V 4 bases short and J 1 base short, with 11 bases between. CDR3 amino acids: CASSSPGTSYEQYF. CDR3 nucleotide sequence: TGTGCCAGCAGTTCCCCCGGGACTTCCTACGAGCAGTACTTC.

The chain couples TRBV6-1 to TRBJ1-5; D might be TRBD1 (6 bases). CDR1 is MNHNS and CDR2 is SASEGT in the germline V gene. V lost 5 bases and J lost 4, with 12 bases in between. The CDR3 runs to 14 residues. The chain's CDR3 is CASSIQGINQPQHF. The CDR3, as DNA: TGTGCCAGCAGTATTCAGGGGATTAATCAGCCCCAGCATTTT.

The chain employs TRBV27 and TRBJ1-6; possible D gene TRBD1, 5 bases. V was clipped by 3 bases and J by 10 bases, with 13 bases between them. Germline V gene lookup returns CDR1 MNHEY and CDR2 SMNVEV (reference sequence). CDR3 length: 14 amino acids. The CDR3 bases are TGTGCCAGCAGTTTGGCAGGGTTGCAATCACCCCTCCACTTT. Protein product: CASSLAGLQSPLHF.

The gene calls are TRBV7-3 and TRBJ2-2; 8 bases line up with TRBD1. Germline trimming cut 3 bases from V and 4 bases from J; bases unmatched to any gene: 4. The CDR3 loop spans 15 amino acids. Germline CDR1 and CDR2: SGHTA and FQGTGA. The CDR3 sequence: CASSLRDRGTGELFF. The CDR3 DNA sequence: TGTGCCAGCAGCTTGAGAGACAGGGGCACCGGGGAGCTGTTTTTT.

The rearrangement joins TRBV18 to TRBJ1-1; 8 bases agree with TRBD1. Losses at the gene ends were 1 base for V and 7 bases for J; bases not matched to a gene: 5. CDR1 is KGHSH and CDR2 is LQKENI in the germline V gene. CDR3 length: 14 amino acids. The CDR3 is CASSPRTGHGEAFF. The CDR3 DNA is TGTGCCAGCTCACCACGGACAGGGCACGGTGAAGCTTTCTTT.

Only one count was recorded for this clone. CDR3 loop: CASIERGASYNEQFF. Written as DNA, the CDR3 is TGTGCCAGCATCGAGCGGGGGGCCTCCTACAATGAGCAGTTCTTC. The chain has TRBV28 and TRBJ2-1, with 9 nucleotides matching TRBD2. Unmatched junction bases numbered 4, after V lost 7 bases and J lost 0 bases. Germline-derived CDR1 and CDR2 are MDHEN and SYDVKM. This CDR3 contains 15 residues.

CDR3 loop: CASSWTAGTDTQYF. Written as DNA, the CDR3 is TGTGCCAGCAGCTGGACGGCGGGGACAGATACGCAGTATTTT. The V and J genes are TRBV7-2 and TRBJ2-3; possibly TRBD2 for D (6 bases). Germline lookup yields CDR1 SGHTA and CDR2 FQGNSA. Trimming took 4 bases from V and 3 from J, leaving 11 bases between them. The CDR3 extends over 14 amino acids.

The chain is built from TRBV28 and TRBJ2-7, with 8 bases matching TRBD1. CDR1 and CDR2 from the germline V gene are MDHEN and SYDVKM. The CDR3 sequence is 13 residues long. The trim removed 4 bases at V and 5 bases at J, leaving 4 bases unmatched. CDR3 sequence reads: CASSWTGLDEQYF. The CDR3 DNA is TGTGCCAGCAGTTGGACAGGGCTCGACGAGCAGTACTTC. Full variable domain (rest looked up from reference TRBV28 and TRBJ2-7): DVKVTQSSRYLVKRTGEKVFLECVQDMDHENMFWYRQDPGLGLRLIYFSYDVKMKEKGDIPEGYSVSREKKERFSLILESASTNQTSMYLCASSWTGLDEQYFGPGTRLTVT.